This T cell receptor (beta chain) was identified in a study of vaccination and CD4 T cells after COVID-19. As for treatment: approximately nine-day PBMC culture with coronavirus spike peptide pools or control peptides (ViraFEST assay). The trim removed 4 bases at V and 9 bases at J, leaving 4 bases unmatched. In germline, CDR1 is KGHDR, CDR2 SFDVKD. The CDR3 sequence is 13 residues long. The Oncomine TCR Beta short-read assay sequenced DNA from cultured CD4+ T cells. Someone extracted genomic DNA from cultured CD4+ T cells. TCRdb re-called the PCR reads with MiXCR, one entry per CDR3 protein. The sample gives approximately 13,000 distinct CDR3 sequences, about 50% of which show up once; 16% is in the top ten. A remark on this clonotype: Its target is not known.

This chain connects TRBV24-1 to TRBJ2-4; 8 positions agree with TRBD2. Sequenced sample: CD4+ T cells from blood, cultured in vitro. The clonotype was recovered from a human donor who had recovered from COVID-19. This CDR3 is CATSESGGGIQYF. The CDR3 DNA reads as TGTGCCACCAGTGAGTCGGGGGGGGGCATTCAGTACTTC.